Shown below are 27 T cell receptor beta chains from a single sample sequenced in a study of Ad26.COV2.S vaccination and SARS-CoV-2 variants. The protocol was immunoSEQ multiplex PCR, while the TCRdb copy is restricted to in-frame clones and leaves out a portion. The top ten hold 3.3% of the sample, which has about 350,000 clones, 70% to 90% seen once. Specified treatment: 15 to 20 received Ad26.COV2.S at low or high dose, single or two shots; 5 received placebo; per-sample allocation not given. Sampling occurred on day 63 after the first vaccine or placebo injection. Sequenced here: peripheral blood, sampled in a trial of Ad26.COV2.S vaccine versus placebo. These receptors all come from a person between 18 and 59 years old who received the Ad26.COV2.S COVID-19 vaccine or a placebo.

V and J are TRBV5-1 and TRBJ2-7; TRBD1 agrees at 7 bases. Germline V CDR1 and CDR2: SGHRS, YFSETQ. This CDR3 has 16 residues. V was clipped by 4 bases and J by 5 bases; unmatched bases: 15. The chain's CDR3 is CASSLRPDRVANEQYF. The CDR3, as DNA: TGCGCCAGCAGCCTACGCCCCGACAGGGTAGCCAACGAGCAGTACTTC.

This clone was detected only once. The CDR3 coding sequence is TGCGCCAGCAGCCCCCCAACAGGGTCAGATACGCAGTATTTT. Translated: CASSPPTGSDTQYF. The chain joins TRBV4-1 to TRBJ2-3, with D perhaps TRBD1 (6 bases). V gave up 4 bases and J gave up 4 bases, with 12 bases separating them. CDR3 size: 14 residues. Per germline, CDR1 MGHRA and CDR2 YSYEKL.

V and J are TRBV6-2 or TRBV6-3 and TRBJ2-7; D is undetermined. The CDR3 extends over 14 amino acids. Germline values: CDR1 MNHEY, CDR2 SVGEGT. The V gene lost 1 base and the J gene lost 8 bases, with 15 bases spanning the gap. CDR3 DNA sequence: TGTGCCAGCAGTTACTTTGAGGATGGCAGGAAGCAGTACTTC. Encoded protein: CASSYFEDGRKQYF.

The J gene is TRBJ2-7, the V gene TRBV18; unclear D gene. The CDR3 length is 12 residues. V was pared by 6 bases and J by 2 bases, with 8 bases between. Germline CDR1 KGHSH, CDR2 LQKENI. DNA for the CDR3: TGTGCCAGCTCTCGGAACGCCTACGAGCAGTACTTC. Protein product: CASSRNAYEQYF.

The J gene is TRBJ1-3, the V gene TRBV10-3; 8 positions match TRBD1. Germline-derived CDR1 and CDR2 are ENHRY and SYGVKD. This CDR3 contains 17 residues. Trimming removed 7 bases from V and 4 bases from J; junction bases left unmatched: 15. The CDR3 DNA reads as TGTGCCATCACCACCTTTCTATTGGGGACAGGAGGAAACACCATATATTTT. Protein sequence: CAITTFLLGTGGNTIYF.

This chain links TRBV18 with TRBJ2-7, with 12 positions matching TRBD2. The V gene end was trimmed by 3 bases and the J gene end by 7 bases; junction bases not matched to a gene: 4. Per germline, CDR1 KGHSH and CDR2 LQKENI. The CDR3 spans 14 residues. The CDR3 loop is CASSPGLAGGEQYF. For the CDR3, the DNA is TGTGCCAGCTCACCGGGACTAGCGGGTGGAGAGCAGTACTTC.

This rearrangement joins TRBV4-3 to TRBJ2-7, with 10 nucleotides matching TRBD2. The CDR3 has 18 residues. J was trimmed by 1 base and V by 5 bases; bases with no gene match: 14. Germline values: CDR1 LGHNA, CDR2 YSLEER. This CDR3 is CASSKGEVAGGLSYEQYF. CDR3 bases: TGCGCCAGCAGCAAGGGGGAGGTAGCGGGAGGCCTTTCCTACGAGCAGTACTTC.

This chain uses TRBV15 with TRBJ1-2; D is uncertain. The CDR3 covers 16 residues. With 1 base removed from V and 1 base from J, the gap between germline ends came to 13 bases. CDR1 is LNHNV and CDR2 is YYDKDF in the germline V gene (reference sequence). The CDR3 DNA reads as TGTGCCACCAGCAGAGGGCGTGGGAGTTTTAACTATGGCTACACCTTC. As protein: CATSRGRGSFNYGYTF.

This clone was detected only a few times. The chain combines TRBV10-1 with TRBJ2-7, with 8 bases aligning to TRBD1. Germline V gives CDR1 WNHNN, CDR2 SYGVQD (reference sequence). With V trimmed by 6 bases and J by 0 bases, 4 bases remained unmatched. This CDR3 has 14 amino acids. CDR3 sequence: CASSRTGSSYEQYF. CDR3 nucleotides: TGCGCCAGCAGCCGGACAGGGTCCTCCTACGAGCAGTACTTC.

This chain joins TRBV6-1 and TRBJ1-1; 9 bases align to TRBD1. Trimming removed 0 bases from V and 9 bases from J; junction bases left unmatched: 8. Germline V CDR1 and CDR2: MNHNS, SASEGT. This CDR3 comprises 15 residues. CDR3 sequence: CASSEAKTGGKQAFF. CDR3 nucleotide sequence: TGTGCCAGCAGTGAAGCGAAGACAGGGGGTAAGCAAGCTTTCTTT.

V and J are TRBV28 and TRBJ1-2; D is unclear. Per germline, CDR1 MDHEN and CDR2 SYDVKM. There are 15 residues in the CDR3. Trimming shortened V by 6 bases and J by 1 base, and 15 bases separated the two germline ends. CDR3 sequence: CASRSSEGLNYGYTF. DNA of the CDR3: TGTGCCAGCAGGTCCTCCGAGGGTCTTAACTATGGCTACACCTTC.

This rearrangement joins TRBV30 to TRBJ2-7; weak D call: TRBD2 (6 bases). V lost 0 bases to trimming and J lost 4 bases, with 16 bases between them. Germline V CDR1 and CDR2: GTSNPN, SVGIG (reference sequence). CDR3 length: 15 residues. The CDR3 nucleotides read TGTGCCTGGAGTGTAGGGGACGGGGGAATATACGAGCAGTACTTC. This translates into CAWSVGDGGIYEQYF.

The J gene is TRBJ2-7, the V gene TRBV5-8; 8 positions match TRBD2. This CDR3 is built from 14 residues. Per germline, CDR1 SGHTS and CDR2 YDEGEE. Trimming took 3 bases from V and 0 from J; bases not matched to a gene: 2. This CDR3 is CASSSTSDSYEQYF. The CDR3 bases are TGTGCCAGCAGCTCGACTAGCGACTCCTACGAGCAGTACTTC.

This chain links TRBV4-1 with TRBJ2-2, with a tentative D call TRBD1 (6 bases). The V end lost 0 bases, the J end lost 3 bases, and 20 bases lay between the germline ends. CDR1 and CDR2 (germline): MGHRA, YSYEKL. This CDR3 has 19 amino acids. This CDR3 reads CASSQDVIQGDWDTGELFF. The CDR3 nucleotides are TGCGCCAGCAGCCAAGATGTGATACAGGGAGACTGGGACACCGGGGAGCTGTTTTTT.

The gene calls are TRBV19 and TRBJ2-2; TRBD1 matches at 8 bases. Germline CDR1 LNHDA, CDR2 SQIVND (reference sequence). The CDR3 totals 16 residues. V shed 4 bases and J 3 bases; nucleotides not matched to a gene: 7. CDR3 loop: CASSTGQGRDTGELFF. The CDR3 coding sequence is TGTGCCAGTAGTACAGGACAGGGTCGGGACACCGGGGAGCTGTTTTTT.

The gene calls are TRBV5-8 and TRBJ2-1; 11 nucleotides line up with TRBD2. The V gene's germline CDR1 is SGHTS and CDR2 YDEGEE. V lost 3 bases, J lost 9 bases, and 11 bases stayed unmatched. The CDR3 runs to 16 residues. CDR3 residues: CASSWELAGDEGEQFF. CDR3 nucleotide sequence: TGTGCCAGCAGCTGGGAACTAGCGGGAGACGAGGGTGAGCAGTTCTTC.

The V and J genes are TRBV6-5 and TRBJ1-2; no clear D. Germline CDR1 MNHEY, CDR2 SVGAGI. Trimming cost V 6 bases and J 4 bases, with 15 bases left between them. There are 14 residues in the CDR3. In nucleotides, the CDR3 is TGTGCCAGCAGGAGATTTGACGGACCCTATGGCTACACCTTC. It specifies CASRRFDGPYGYTF.

This clone was detected a few times. V usage is TRBV5-1 and J usage is TRBJ2-1, with TRBD2 matching 16 bases. CDR3 length equals 18 residues. Germline CDR1 SGHRS, CDR2 YFSETQ. J lost 4 bases, V lost 3 bases, and 7 bases had no gene match. As DNA, the CDR3 is TGCGCCAGCAGCTCAGCCGGGACTAGCGGGGGGGCTTACAATGAGCAGTTCTTC. This translates into CASSSAGTSGGAYNEQFF.

J is TRBJ2-7 and V is TRBV5-4; D is perhaps TRBD1 or TRBD2 (5 bases each). The ends were cut back, 4 bases at V and 5 bases at J, with 16 bases in the middle. The germline CDR1 and CDR2 sequences are SGHNT and YYREEE (reference sequence). CDR3 length: 14 residues. DNA for the CDR3: TGTGCCAGCAGCAACCGGGACCTTCTCGACGAGCAGTACTTC. Protein product: CASSNRDLLDEQYF. Together with reference TRBV5-4 and TRBJ2-7, the CDR3 gives the full variable domain: ETGVTQSPTHLIKTRGQQVTLRCSSQSGHNTVSWYQQALGQGPQFIFQYYREEENGRGNFPPRFSGLQFPNYSSELNVNALELDDSALYLCASSNRDLLDEQYFGPGTRLTVT.

The chain combines TRBV7-9 with TRBJ1-2; D not certain. Germline CDR1 is SEHNR and CDR2 is FQNEAQ (reference sequence). CDR3 length equals 13 residues. With 1 base removed from V and 8 bases from J, the gap between germline ends came to 11 bases. The CDR3 DNA reads as TGTGCCAGCAGCTTAGTCGGGGAGAGCGGCTACACCTTC. Translating it yields CASSLVGESGYTF.

This clone was recorded once. The V call is TRBV30, the J call TRBJ1-6; 7 positions agree with TRBD1. The CDR3 extends over 14 amino acids. Germline CDR1 and CDR2: GTSNPN and SVGIG (reference sequence). The trim removed 3 bases at V and 5 bases at J, leaving 4 bases unmatched. The CDR3: CAWRRDRNNSPLHF. The DNA of the CDR3 is TGTGCCTGGAGACGGGACAGAAATAATTCACCCCTCCACTTT. Full variable domain (remainder filled in from reference TRBV30 and TRBJ1-6): SQTIHQWPATLVQPVGSPLSLECTVEGTSNPNLYWYRQAAGRGLQLLFYSVGIGQISSEVPQNLSASRPQDRQFILSSKKLLLSDSGFYLCAWRRDRNNSPLHFGNGTRLTVT.

This clone was counted between two and nine times. This chain connects TRBV16 to TRBJ2-7; D gene ambiguous. V lost 3 bases and J lost 6, with 15 bases in between. From germline, CDR1 is KGHSY and CDR2 FQNENV. This CDR3 is built from 14 residues. The CDR3 region has the DNA TGTGCCAGCAGCCATCGGGCCCGGGTCTCCGAGCAGTACTTC. Translated: CASSHRARVSEQYF. The full variable domain, in which reference TRBV16 and TRBJ2-7 provide the parts outside the CDR3, is GEEVAQTPKHLVRGEGQKAKLYCAPIKGHSYVFWYQQVLKNEFKFLISFQNENVFDETGMPKERFSAKCLPNSPCSLEIQATKLEDSAVYFCASSHRARVSEQYFGPGTRLTVT.

This clone came up a few times. The J gene is TRBJ1-4, the V gene TRBV28; maybe TRBD1 (5 bases). Trimming left V 6 bases short and J 10 bases short, with 15 bases between. Germline CDR1 and CDR2: MDHEN and SYDVKM. This CDR3 region has 13 residues. In DNA form, the CDR3 reads TGTGCCAGCAGAAGGGCCGGGACTTCAAAACTGTTTTTT. It yields the protein CASRRAGTSKLFF.

The chain combines TRBV20-1 with TRBJ2-2; the match to TRBD2 covers 9 bases. CDR1 and CDR2 from the germline V gene are DFQATT and SNEGSKA (reference sequence). The CDR3 contains 14 residues. Germline trimming cut 3 bases from V and 6 bases from J; bases unmatched to any gene: 5. The CDR3 reads CSASPSGIPGELFF. In DNA, the CDR3 is TGCAGTGCTAGTCCTAGCGGGATCCCCGGGGAGCTGTTTTTT.

V is TRBV30 and J is TRBJ1-1; 7 bases are shared with TRBD1. The CDR3 sequence is 12 residues long. The germline V gene has CDR1 GTSNPN and CDR2 SVGIG (reference sequence). Trimming removed 5 bases from V and 1 base from J; junction bases left unmatched: 1. This CDR3 reads CAWGTENTEAFF. In DNA form, the CDR3 reads TGTGCCTGGGGGACAGAGAACACTGAAGCTTTCTTT.

The chain employs TRBV6-6 and TRBJ1-3; TRBD1 matches 10 bases. Looked up from germline, CDR1 is MNHNY and CDR2 is SVGAGI (reference sequence). V lost 7 bases, J lost 0 bases, and 6 bases stayed unmatched. The CDR3 extends over 16 amino acids. The CDR3 loop reads CASNDRGLSSGNTIYF. CDR3 sequence (DNA): TGTGCCAGCAATGACAGGGGGCTTAGCTCTGGAAACACCATATATTTT.

The chain combines TRBV5-1 with TRBJ2-7, with D perhaps matching TRBD1 or TRBD2 (5 bases each). The CDR3 contains 15 residues. With 4 bases removed from V and 3 bases from J, the gap between germline ends came to 17 bases. CDR1 is SGHRS and CDR2 is YFSETQ in the germline V gene. CDR3 DNA sequence: TGCGCCAGCAGCGTCACCGGGACCGGTGGCTACGAGCAGTACTTC. Amino acids: CASSVTGTGGYEQYF.